This TCR beta chain was sequenced in a study of shared clonotypes between healthy human individuals. Study outcomes and limitations: Sequencing of the sorted subsets was shown by rarefaction to be incomplete despite large depth.

This CDR3 spans 17 amino acids. Looked up from germline, CDR1 is SGHRS and CDR2 is YFSETQ. The V gene end was trimmed by 4 bases and the J gene end by 4 bases; junction bases not matched to a gene: 10. The deep-level immunoSEQ assay was used. Produced via immunoSEQ multiplex PCR; TCRdb's table is partial and in-frame only. The table has roughly 2.6 million clones, around nine tenths seen once. With regard to this clone: Its cognate antigen is unknown.

Every donor was a Caucasian adult from Nashville, Tennessee. CD4+ cells were split into CD45RA+ naive and CD45RA-negative memory subsets. This sequence was found in a man aged 18 to 35 in good health. Sequences were obtained from naive CD4+ T cells sorted from blood. Subset meaning: CD45RA+ positively selected. The chain recombines TRBV5-1 with TRBJ2-5; 13 bases line up with TRBD2. DNA for the CDR3: TGCGCCAGCAGCCCGACTAGCGGGAGGCATTGGGGAGAGACCCAGTACTTC. Amino acid sequence: CASSPTSGRHWGETQYF.